This T cell receptor beta chain derives from a study of blood T cell repertoires in COVID-19. Turning to the study itself: Samples of COVID-19 (acute and convalescent) were obtained from the United States, Italy and Spain.

As processed by the authors: It was from reference gene primer amplification that nucleated cell counts were estimated. TCRdb's copy holds only in-frame clones and misses some; the assay was immunoSEQ multiplex PCR. V and J calls and clone size come straight from that table; D and trimming were deduced from the DNA. The top ten hold approximately 7% of the sample, which has under 300,000 clones, around 87% seen once. CDR3 length equals 13 residues. Trimming removed 1 base at V and 4 bases at J, with 7 bases between. Looked up from germline, CDR1 is MGHRA and CDR2 is YSYEKL. The chain recombines TRBV4-1 with TRBJ1-2; D ambiguous. This TCR was recovered from a woman in her sixties or seventies with active or convalescent COVID-19. Sequencing was performed on peripheral blood. The CDR3 loop reads CASSQGELYGYTF. The CDR3 nucleotides read TGCGCCAGCAGCCAAGGCGAGCTCTATGGCTACACCTTC.